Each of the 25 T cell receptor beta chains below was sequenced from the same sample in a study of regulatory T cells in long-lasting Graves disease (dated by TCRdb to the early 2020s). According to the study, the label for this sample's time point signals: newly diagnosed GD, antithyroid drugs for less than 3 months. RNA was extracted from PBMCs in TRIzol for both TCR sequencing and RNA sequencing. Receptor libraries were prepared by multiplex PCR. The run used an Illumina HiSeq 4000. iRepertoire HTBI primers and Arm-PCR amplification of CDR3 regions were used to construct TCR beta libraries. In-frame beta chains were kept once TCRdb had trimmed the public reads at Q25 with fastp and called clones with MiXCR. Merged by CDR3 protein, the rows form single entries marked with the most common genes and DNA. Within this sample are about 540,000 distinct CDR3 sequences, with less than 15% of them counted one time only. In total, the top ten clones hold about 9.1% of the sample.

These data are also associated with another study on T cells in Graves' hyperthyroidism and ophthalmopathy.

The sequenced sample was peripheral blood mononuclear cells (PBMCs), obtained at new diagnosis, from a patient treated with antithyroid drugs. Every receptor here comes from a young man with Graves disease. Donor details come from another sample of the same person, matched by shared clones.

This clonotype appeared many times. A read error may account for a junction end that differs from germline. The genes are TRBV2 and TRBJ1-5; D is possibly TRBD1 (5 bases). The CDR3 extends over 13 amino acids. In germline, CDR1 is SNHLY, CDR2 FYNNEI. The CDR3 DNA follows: TGTGCCAGCAGTGCAGACAGCCTAGGTGGGATTTTTTTT. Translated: CASSADSLGGIFF.

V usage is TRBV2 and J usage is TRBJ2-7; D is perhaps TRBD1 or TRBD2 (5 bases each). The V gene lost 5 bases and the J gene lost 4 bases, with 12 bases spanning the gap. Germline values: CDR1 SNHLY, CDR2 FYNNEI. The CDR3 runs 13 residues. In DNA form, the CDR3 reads TGTGCCAGCAGTCGCCGGGGCGGTTACGAGCAGTACTTC. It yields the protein CASSRRGGYEQYF. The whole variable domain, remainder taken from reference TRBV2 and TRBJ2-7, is EPEVTQTPSHQVTQMGQEVILRCVPISNHLYFYWYRQILGQKVEFLVSFYNNEISEKSEIFDDQFSVERPDGSNFTLKIRSTKLEDSAMYFCASSRRGGYEQYFGPGTRLTVT.

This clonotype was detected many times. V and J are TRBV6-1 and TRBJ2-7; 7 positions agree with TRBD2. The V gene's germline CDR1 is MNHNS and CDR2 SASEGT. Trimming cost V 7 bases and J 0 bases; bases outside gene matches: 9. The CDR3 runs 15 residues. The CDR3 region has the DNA TGTGCCAGCACCTCACCGGGACTATACTCCTACGAGCAGTACTTC. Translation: CASTSPGLYSYEQYF.

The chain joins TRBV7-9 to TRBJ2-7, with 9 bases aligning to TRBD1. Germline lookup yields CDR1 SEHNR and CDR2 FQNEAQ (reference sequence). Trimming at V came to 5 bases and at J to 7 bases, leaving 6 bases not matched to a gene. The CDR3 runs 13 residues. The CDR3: CASSLQGAPEQYF. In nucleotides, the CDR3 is TGTGCCAGCAGCCTACAGGGGGCCCCAGAGCAGTACTTC.

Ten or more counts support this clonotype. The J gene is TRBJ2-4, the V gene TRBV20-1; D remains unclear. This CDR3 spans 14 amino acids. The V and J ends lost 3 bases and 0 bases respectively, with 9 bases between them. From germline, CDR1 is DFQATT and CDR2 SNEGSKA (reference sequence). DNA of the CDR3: TGCAGTGCTAGCCGCAGGTTAGCCAAAAACATTCAGTACTTC. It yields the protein CSASRRLAKNIQYF.

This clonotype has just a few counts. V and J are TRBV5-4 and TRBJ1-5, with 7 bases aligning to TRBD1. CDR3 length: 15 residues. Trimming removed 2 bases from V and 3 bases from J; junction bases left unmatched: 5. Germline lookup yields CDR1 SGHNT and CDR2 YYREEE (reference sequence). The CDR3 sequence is CASSFAGGTNQPQHF. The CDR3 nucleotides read TGTGCCAGCAGCTTTGCAGGGGGAACCAATCAGCCCCAGCATTTT.

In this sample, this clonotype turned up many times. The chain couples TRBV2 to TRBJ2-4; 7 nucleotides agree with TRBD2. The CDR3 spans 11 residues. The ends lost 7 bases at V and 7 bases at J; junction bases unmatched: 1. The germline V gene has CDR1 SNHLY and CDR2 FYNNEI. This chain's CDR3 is CASMRGNIQYF. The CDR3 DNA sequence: TGTGCCAGCATGCGGGGGAACATTCAGTACTTC.

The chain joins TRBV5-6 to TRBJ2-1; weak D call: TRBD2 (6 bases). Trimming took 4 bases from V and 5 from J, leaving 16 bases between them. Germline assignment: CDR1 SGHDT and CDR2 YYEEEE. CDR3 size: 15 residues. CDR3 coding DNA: TGTGCCAGCAGCCCCTTTGAGCGGGCGGACAATGAGCAGTTCTTC. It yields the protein CASSPFERADNEQFF.

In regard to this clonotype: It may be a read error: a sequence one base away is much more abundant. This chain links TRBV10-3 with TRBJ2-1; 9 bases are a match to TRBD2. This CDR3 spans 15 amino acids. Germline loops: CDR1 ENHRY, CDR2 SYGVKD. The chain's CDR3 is CAIMGTSRIYNERFF. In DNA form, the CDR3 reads TGTGCCATCATGGGGACTAGCAGGATCTACAATGAGCGGTTCTTC.

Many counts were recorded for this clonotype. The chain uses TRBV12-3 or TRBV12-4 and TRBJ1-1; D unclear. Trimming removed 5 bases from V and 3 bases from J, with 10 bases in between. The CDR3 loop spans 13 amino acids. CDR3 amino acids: CASSPDGYTEAFF. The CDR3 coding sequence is TGTGCCAGCAGTCCAGACGGTTACACTGAAGCTTTCTTT.

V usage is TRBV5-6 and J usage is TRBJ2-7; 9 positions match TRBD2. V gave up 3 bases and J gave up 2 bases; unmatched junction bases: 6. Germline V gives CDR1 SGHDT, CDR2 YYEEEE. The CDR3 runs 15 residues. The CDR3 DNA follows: TGTGCCAGCAGCTCTAGGACTAGCGTCCCCTACGAGCAGTACTTC. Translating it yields CASSSRTSVPYEQYF. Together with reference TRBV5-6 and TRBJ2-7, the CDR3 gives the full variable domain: DAGVTQSPTHLIKTRGQQVTLRCSPKSGHDTVSWYQQALGQGPQFIFQYYEEEERQRGNFPDRFSGHQFPNYSSELNVNALLLGDSALYLCASSSRTSVPYEQYFGPGTRLTVT.

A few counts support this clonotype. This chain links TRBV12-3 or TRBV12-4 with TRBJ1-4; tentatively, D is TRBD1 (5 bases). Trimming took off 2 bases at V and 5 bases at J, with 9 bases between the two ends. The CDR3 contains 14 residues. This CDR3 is CASSLRQPNEKLFF. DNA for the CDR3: TGTGCCAGCAGTTTAAGACAGCCGAATGAAAAACTGTTTTTT.

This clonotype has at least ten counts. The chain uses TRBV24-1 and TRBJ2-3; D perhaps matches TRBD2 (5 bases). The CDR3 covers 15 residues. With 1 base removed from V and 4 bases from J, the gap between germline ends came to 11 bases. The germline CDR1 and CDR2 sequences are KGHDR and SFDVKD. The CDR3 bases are TGTGCCACCAGTGATTTCGAGGGAGAAGCAGATACGCAGTATTTT. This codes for CATSDFEGEADTQYF.

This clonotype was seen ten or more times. CDR3: CASRAQSAGNEQFF. CDR3 nucleotides: TGTGCCAGCAGAGCCCAATCAGCGGGGAATGAGCAGTTCTTC. The chain has TRBV7-2 and TRBJ2-1; 7 bases fit TRBD2. The CDR3 length is 14 residues. Per germline, CDR1 SGHTA and CDR2 FQGNSA. With 6 bases clipped from V and 7 bases from J, the junction kept 9 bases outside the gene matches.

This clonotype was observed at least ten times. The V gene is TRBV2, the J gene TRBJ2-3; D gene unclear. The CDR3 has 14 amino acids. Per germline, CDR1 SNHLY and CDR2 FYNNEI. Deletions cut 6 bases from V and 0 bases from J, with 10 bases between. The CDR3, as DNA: TGTGCCAGCAGGGTGACATCTAGCACAGATACGCAGTATTTT. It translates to CASRVTSSTDTQYF.

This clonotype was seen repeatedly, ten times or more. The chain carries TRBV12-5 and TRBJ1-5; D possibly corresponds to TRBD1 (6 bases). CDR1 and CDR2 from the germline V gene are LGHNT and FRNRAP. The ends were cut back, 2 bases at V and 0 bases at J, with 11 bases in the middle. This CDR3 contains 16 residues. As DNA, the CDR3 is TGTGCTAGTGGTTTGAGCAGGGGAAGTAGCAATCAGCCCCAGCATTTT. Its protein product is CASGLSRGSSNQPQHF.

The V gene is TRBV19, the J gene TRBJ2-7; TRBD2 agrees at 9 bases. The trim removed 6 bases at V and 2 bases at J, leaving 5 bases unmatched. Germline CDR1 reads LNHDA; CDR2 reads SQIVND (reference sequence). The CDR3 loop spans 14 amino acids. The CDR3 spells CASSTSGPTYEQYF. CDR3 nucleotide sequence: TGTGCCAGTAGCACTAGCGGGCCGACCTACGAGCAGTACTTC.

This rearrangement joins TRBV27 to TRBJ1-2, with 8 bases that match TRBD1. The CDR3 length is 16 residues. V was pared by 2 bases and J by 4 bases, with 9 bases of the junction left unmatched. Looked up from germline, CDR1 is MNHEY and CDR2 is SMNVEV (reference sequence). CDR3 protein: CASSLILSGGPYGYTF. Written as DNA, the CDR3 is TGTGCCAGCAGTTTAATTCTCTCAGGGGGCCCCTATGGCTACACCTTC.

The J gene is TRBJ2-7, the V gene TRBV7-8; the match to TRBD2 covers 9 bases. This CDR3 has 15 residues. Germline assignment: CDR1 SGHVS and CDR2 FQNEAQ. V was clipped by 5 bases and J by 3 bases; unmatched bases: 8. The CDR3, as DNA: TGTGCCAGCAGCCTACAGACTAGCGGAAACTACGAGCAGTACTTC. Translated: CASSLQTSGNYEQYF.

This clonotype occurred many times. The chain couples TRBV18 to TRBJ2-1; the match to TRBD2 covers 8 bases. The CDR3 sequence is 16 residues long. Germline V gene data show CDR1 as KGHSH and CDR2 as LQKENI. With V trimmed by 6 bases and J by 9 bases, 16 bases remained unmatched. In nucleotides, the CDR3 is TGTGCCAGCTCTCTGCCGGGCCTAGCGGGTTTAGGTGAGCAGTTCTTC. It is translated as CASSLPGLAGLGEQFF.

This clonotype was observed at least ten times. The CDR3 region has the DNA TGTGCCAGTAGTCGGGCGGGGACTAGCGGGAGTTATAACAATGAGCAGTTCTTC. It codes for CASSRAGTSGSYNNEQFF. The chain combines TRBV19 with TRBJ2-1; 14 bases match TRBD2. V shed 5 bases, J shed 5 bases, and the junction held 11 bases outside the gene matches. In germline, CDR1 is LNHDA, CDR2 SQIVND (reference sequence). The CDR3 runs to 18 residues.

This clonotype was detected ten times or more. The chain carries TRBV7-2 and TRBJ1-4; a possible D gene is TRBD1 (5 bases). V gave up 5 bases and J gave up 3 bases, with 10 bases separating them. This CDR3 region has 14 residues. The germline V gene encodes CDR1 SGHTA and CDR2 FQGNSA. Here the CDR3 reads CASSPAGANEKLFF. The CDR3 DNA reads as TGTGCCAGCAGCCCGGCGGGGGCTAATGAAAAACTGTTTTTT.

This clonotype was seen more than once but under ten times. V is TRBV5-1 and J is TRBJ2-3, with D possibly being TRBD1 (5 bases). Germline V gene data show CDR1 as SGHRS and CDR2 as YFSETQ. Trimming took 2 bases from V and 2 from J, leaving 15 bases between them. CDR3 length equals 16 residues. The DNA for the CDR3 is TGCGCCAGCAGCTTATGGGGCGGTGGGGCCACAGATACGCAGTATTTT. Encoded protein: CASSLWGGGATDTQYF.

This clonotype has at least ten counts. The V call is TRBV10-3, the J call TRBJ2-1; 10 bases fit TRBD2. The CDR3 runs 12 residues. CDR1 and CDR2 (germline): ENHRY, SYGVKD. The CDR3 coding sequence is TGTGCTACTAGCGGGATCTACAATGAGCAGTTCTTC. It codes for CATSGIYNEQFF.

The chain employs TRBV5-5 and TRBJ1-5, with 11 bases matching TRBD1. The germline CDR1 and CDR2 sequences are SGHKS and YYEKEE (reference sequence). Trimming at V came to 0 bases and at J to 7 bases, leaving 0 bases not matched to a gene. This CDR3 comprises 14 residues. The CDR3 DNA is TGTGCCAGCAGCTTGGGGACAGGGGGCCAGCCCCAGCATTTT. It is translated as CASSLGTGGQPQHF. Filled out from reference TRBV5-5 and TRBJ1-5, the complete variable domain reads DAGVTQSPTHLIKTRGQQVTLRCSPISGHKSVSWYQQVLGQGPQFIFQYYEKEERGRGNFPDRFSARQFPNYSSELNVNALLLGDSALYLCASSLGTGGQPQHFGDGTRLSIL.